This T cell receptor beta chain came from a study of identical twins (dated by TCRdb to the mid-2010s). With respect to the entire study: The study deep-sequenced TCR alpha and beta repertoires from monozygotic twins, unrelated adults of various ages and cord blood to test whether fetal clonotypes persist. To rule out contamination, the twin experiments were replicated at different times with different library preparation protocols. Broad study findings and their caveats: Out-of-frame TCR alpha sequences shared between twins showed an excess of low generation-probability sequences compared with coincidental sharing between unrelated individuals. Abundant cord blood beta clonotypes carried fewer insertions; young adult naive repertoires showed a weaker similar trend, while memory repertoires showed none. Zero-insertion analyses could be partly confounded by invariant T cells such as MAIT and iNKT, though diverse VJ usage argued against such confounding for most clonotypes. In beta out-of-frame sequences, excess twin sharing was weaker, because having fewer shared sequences lowered the signal-to-noise ratio. Recombination models systematically underestimated out-of-frame TCR alpha sharing in monozygotic twins but agreed with sharing between unrelated individuals. Conclusions relied on cross-sectional statistical analysis, since the same donors could not be followed over many years.

This clonotype was counted many times. The antigen this receptor binds is unknown. No much larger clone exists at a distance of one base, and base qualities are not known. The germline V gene provides CDR1 MGHRA and CDR2 YSYEKL. Including the terminal cysteine and phenylalanine, the CDR3 comprises 12 residues. Only CDR3 DNA remains: 36 bases, in frame from the first base. Trimming costs V 0 bases and J 9 bases, and their ends lie 3 bases apart. Only healthy Caucasian donors were included. Three pairs of female monozygotic twins, all aged 18 to 29 years, made up the twin cohort. Peripheral blood mononuclear cells were used as the source from which RNA for TCR libraries was isolated. The method was 5' RACE. The sample was run on an Illumina HiSeq 2000. A universal primer binding site was added through template switching, and the final cDNA carried a unique molecular identifier so that TCR cDNA molecules could be counted accurately. Specific primers in the conserved constant-segment region were used to synthesize first-strand cDNA for TCR alpha and beta chains. To control for contamination, each cDNA library was double barcoded with a SMART-Mk sample barcode plus Illumina barcodes. Two successive PCR steps introduced TruSeq adapter sequences along with Illumina sample barcodes. The TCR alpha and beta cDNA libraries were sequenced on the Illumina HiSeq platform using custom primers. In the authors' own workflow: MiGEC processed the raw reads to extract unique molecular identifiers, while MiXCR was used to determine the CDR3 positions. Recombination models were inferred per individual with the repgenHMM and IGoR tools using an EM algorithm. The analysis of shared clonotypes was done with the tcR package in R, with sharing normalized by the product of cloneset sizes. To study raw recombination without the effects of thymic and clonal selection, out-of-frame nonproductive sequences were analyzed. In-frame beta chains were kept once TCRdb had trimmed the public reads at Q25 with fastp and called clones with MiXCR. Identical CDR3 proteins give one entry, which carries the most common genes and DNA. TCRdb's processing, not the authors' own work, is the source of the V and J calls. This sample is represented by about 890,000 distinct CDR3 sequences; roughly an eighth of them were singletons. The ten biggest clones cover around 1.6% of the sample.

In addition, the sample was reused for a study of yellow fever vaccine responses in identical twins. From that second study: According to the authors, in identical twins the way T cells responded to vaccination appeared partly convergent and partly personalized. Focusing on identical twins, the study followed the T cell clones that responded to the vaccine, and did so with precision.

Sample: PBMCs. This clonotype was obtained from a young woman in good health. The rearrangement joined TRBV4-1 to TRBJ1-6, with the D gene too uncertain to name. CDR3 sequence: CASSQEVSPLHF. In nucleotide form, the sequence is TGCGCCAGCAGCCAAGAGGTTTCACCCCTCCACTTT.